The T cell receptor beta chain under discussion was sequenced for a study of spatial heterogeneity in lung cancer. TCRdb re-called the 5' RACE reads through MiXCR, storing one row per CDR3 protein. The table lists 30,000 to 40,000 distinct CDR3 sequences, 4% to 6% of them singletons. The sample's time point: sample taken at primary tumor resection. The sequenced material consisted of unsorted whole RNA from tumor, nontumor lung or frozen PBMC. This clonotype has ten or more counts. Germline V lookup: CDR1 MDHEN, CDR2 SYDVKM. The CDR3 runs 12 residues. Trimming shortened V by 7 bases and J by 5 bases, and 11 bases separated the two germline ends.

This TCR was sampled from a female donor with early-stage non-small cell lung cancer. This material consisted of PBMCs, taken at surgery. The chain is built from TRBV28 and TRBJ2-5; tentative D call: TRBD2 (7 bases). The CDR3 nucleotides read TGTGCCAGCACCCGGGGGGCGGAGACCCAGTACTTC. Protein: CASTRGAETQYF.